Reported below is one T cell receptor beta chain. Its specificity is unknown. This record belongs to a study of human CD8 memory T cell subsets. The study, taken as a whole, reports: The sequencing covered T cell receptor beta chains alone.

There are 15 residues in the CDR3. Germline loops: CDR1 SGDLS, CDR2 YYNGEE. Total CD8+ T cells underwent enrichment via negative magnetic separation. Investigators built TCR beta libraries using UMI-labeled 5' RACE. TCRdb derives one entry per CDR3 protein from the 5' RACE reads, leaving out DNA. The sample data list some 7,000 distinct CDR3 sequences. The chain joins TRBV9 to TRBJ2-7; the TRBD2 assignment by TCRdb is unverifiable without DNA. Sequencing was carried out using CD8+ T cells from PBMCs. The TCR comes from a human donor in good health. CDR3 sequence reads: CASSVAPSGTYEQYF.